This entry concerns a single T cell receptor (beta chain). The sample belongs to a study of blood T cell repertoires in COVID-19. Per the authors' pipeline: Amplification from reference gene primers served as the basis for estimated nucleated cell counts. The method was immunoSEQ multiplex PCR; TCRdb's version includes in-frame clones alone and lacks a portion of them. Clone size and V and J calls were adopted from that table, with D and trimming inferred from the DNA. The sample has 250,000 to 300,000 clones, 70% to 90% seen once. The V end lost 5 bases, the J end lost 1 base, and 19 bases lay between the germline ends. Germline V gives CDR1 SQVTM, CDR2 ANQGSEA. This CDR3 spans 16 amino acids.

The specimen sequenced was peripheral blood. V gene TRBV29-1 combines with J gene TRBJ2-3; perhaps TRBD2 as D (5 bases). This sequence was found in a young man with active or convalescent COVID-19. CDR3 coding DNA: TGCAGCGTTTCTACAGCAGCGGATCTCCGCACAGATACGCAGTATTTT. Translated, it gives CSVSTAADLRTDTQYF.